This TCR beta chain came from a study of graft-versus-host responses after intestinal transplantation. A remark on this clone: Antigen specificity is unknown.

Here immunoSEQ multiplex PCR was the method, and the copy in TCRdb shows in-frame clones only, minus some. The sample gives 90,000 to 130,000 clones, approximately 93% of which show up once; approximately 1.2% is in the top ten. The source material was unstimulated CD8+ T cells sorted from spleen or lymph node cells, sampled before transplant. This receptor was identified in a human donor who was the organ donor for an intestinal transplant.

The DNA for the CDR3 is TGTGCCAGCAGGCTACAACAAAGTCGGGCCAACGTCCTGACTTTC. This codes for CASRLQQSRANVLTF. This chain uses TRBV21-1 with TRBJ2-6. TRBV21-1 is noted as a pseudogene. The CDR3 runs to 15 residues.